This is a list of T cell receptor beta chains from one sample in a study of blood T cell repertoires in COVID-19. The protocol was immunoSEQ multiplex PCR, while the TCRdb copy is restricted to in-frame clones and leaves out a portion. Among about 360,000 clones, about 88% were seen once, and the ten largest hold roughly 7.2%. The sequenced sample was peripheral blood. The receptor source for this set is an older woman with COVID-19, enrolled during active disease. Both conserved end residues are part of each CDR3.

length: 15
J: TRBJ2-7
V: TRBV4-1
CDR3: CASSPRPAGAGEQYF

length: 13
J: TRBJ1-1
V: TRBV10-1
CDR3: CASSEFGGTEAFF

length: 13
J: TRBJ1-2
V: TRBV9
CDR3: CASSALLGSGYTF

length: 17
J: TRBJ2-1
V: TRBV9
CDR3: CASSAPLGKSSYNEQFF

length: 12
J: TRBJ2-7
V: TRBV3-1/TRBV3-2
CDR3: CASRHHQGEQYF

length: 11
J: TRBJ1-1
V: TRBV6-6
CDR3: CASSRNTEAFF

length: 14
J: TRBJ2-3
V: TRBV11-2
CDR3: CASSLESNADTQYF

length: 18
J: TRBJ1-1
V: TRBV6-1
CDR3: CASSEKPPPVSVNTEAFF

length: 15
J: TRBJ1-6
V: TRBV11-2
CDR3: CASSFRDSTNSPLHF

length: 16
J: TRBJ2-2
V: TRBV7-6
CDR3: CASSLLASSGSGELFF

length: 15
J: TRBJ1-2
V: TRBV7-2
CDR3: CASSSNRILRNGYTF

length: 15
J: TRBJ2-2
V: TRBV4-1
CDR3: CASHGAGADVGELFF

length: 12
J: TRBJ1-6
V: TRBV2
CDR3: CASRPDSSPLHF

length: 11
J: TRBJ1-1
V: TRBV3-1/TRBV3-2
CDR3: CASSQDLPAFF

length: 15
J: TRBJ1-2
V: TRBV30
CDR3: CAWSVKGRWNYGYTF

length: 13
J: TRBJ1-1
V: TRBV9
CDR3: CASSTTGGTEAFF

length: 12
J: TRBJ1-1
V: TRBV6-5
CDR3: CASKSRGTEAFF

length: 15
J: TRBJ2-7
V: TRBV7-6
CDR3: CASSLGQALVYEQYF

length: 17
J: TRBJ1-2
V: TRBV7-7
CDR3: CASSTVVRQGAMDGYTF

length: 15
J: TRBJ2-7
V: TRBV11-3
CDR3: CASSGRGQGSYEQYF

length: 16
J: TRBJ2-2
V: TRBV11-2
CDR3: CASSQAGTEFTGELFF

length: 15
J: TRBJ2-1
V: TRBV7-3
CDR3: CASSLLASGGNEQFF

length: 14
J: TRBJ2-1
V: TRBV19
CDR3: CASSRGLGSNEQFF

length: 16
J: TRBJ2-1
V: TRBV5-4
CDR3: CASSIPTSGGAGEQFF

length: 14
J: TRBJ1-1
V: TRBV18
CDR3: CASSRTGVATEAFF

length: 14
J: TRBJ2-3
V: TRBV13
CDR3: CASSSGGPGDTQYF

length: 15
J: TRBJ2-3
V: TRBV7-7
CDR3: CASSSTSGGSDTQYF

length: 14
J: TRBJ2-5
V: TRBV19
CDR3: CASRGRGGTETQYF

length: 15
J: TRBJ2-2
V: TRBV9
CDR3: CASSVGPGKAGELFF

length: 13
J: TRBJ2-5
V: TRBV6-4
CDR3: CASSTGPGETQYF

length: 15
J: TRBJ2-5
V: TRBV5-1
CDR3: CASSLTQGAQETQYF

length: 12
J: TRBJ2-7
V: TRBV7-2
CDR3: CASSKQVYEQYF

length: 17
J: TRBJ1-1
V: TRBV4-1
CDR3: CASSQEGGKGLGAEAFF

length: 15
J: TRBJ1-3
V: TRBV9
CDR3: CASTAEGFSGNTIYF

length: 12
J: TRBJ2-1
V: TRBV30
CDR3: CAWSPLGAEQFF

length: 14
J: TRBJ1-1
V: TRBV6-5
CDR3: CASSSPTMNTEAFF